The clone carrying this T cell receptor beta chain was counted ten times or more. Antigen: not known. The CDR3 runs to 15 residues. Trimming took 8 bases from V and 5 from J; bases not matched to a gene: 9. CDR1 and CDR2 from the germline V gene are MRHNA and SNTAGT. The sample originates from a study of human T cells and chemical hapten exposure. Overall study context: Per-sample TCR yields varied mainly from small pooled library volume differences. Whole-study results and caveats: Following DPC sensitization, TCRs present above 1 in 1000 frequency showed no change.

Each cDNA molecule in the library carried unique molecular identifiers. As processed by the authors: Sample-level TCR yields exhibited a median of about 96,000, with a range of 23,224 to 690,600. TCRdb redid the calling of the RACE reads with MiXCR, one entry per CDR3 protein. The authors' filters were not applied to this entry. The table has about 77,000 distinct CDR3 sequences, approximately 8.6% seen once. Stated time point: healthy volunteer bleed at 6 weeks. The study extracted total RNA from unfractionated whole blood. The sequence was collected from a female donor in good health. Some clones in this sample may be carry-over from other donors' samples. What was sequenced was whole blood. The chain joins TRBV6-4 to TRBJ2-3; 11 bases are a match to TRBD2. The CDR3 reads CASGSSGGPVDTQYF. CDR3 in DNA: TGTGCCAGCGGCTCTAGCGGGGGGCCAGTAGATACGCAGTATTTT.